What follows are 6 T cell receptor beta chains derived from one specimen sequenced in a study of cytomegalovirus exposure and HLA in healthy donors. The primer mix had 60 Vbeta and 13 Jbeta primers. Clones were sequenced by immunoSEQ multiplex PCR, and TCRdb holds only the in-frame ones, with some missing. The sample has more than 110,000 clones; about 84% are singletons. Sequenced input: PBMCs. These TCRs come from a man between 50 and 59 years old in good health and CMV-seronegative.

This clone was observed a few times. This chain connects TRBV28 to TRBJ1-3, with a weak D call TRBD1 (6 bases). Per the germline V gene, CDR1 is MDHEN and CDR2 is SYDVKM. V was pared by 5 bases and J by 4 bases, with 15 bases between. The CDR3 length is 15 residues. The CDR3 coding sequence is TGTGCCAGCAGTGCCACCGGGACACTAGGAAACACCATATATTTT. Its translation: CASSATGTLGNTIYF. Variable domain in full (rest from reference TRBV28 and TRBJ1-3): DVKVTQSSRYLVKRTGEKVFLECVQDMDHENMFWYRQDPGLGLRLIYFSYDVKMKEKGDIPEGYSVSREKKERFSLILESASTNQTSMYLCASSATGTLGNTIYFGEGSWLTVV.

J is TRBJ2-3 and V is TRBV6-7, with D perhaps TRBD2 (6 bases). TRBV6-7 is filed as an ORF, its function uncertain. The CDR3 contains 16 residues. Trimming stripped 6 bases from V and 6 bases from J, with 22 bases between. This chain's CDR3 is CASRLRDPQAPDTQYF. The CDR3 bases are TGTGCCAGCAGGCTGCGGGACCCCCAGGCACCGGATACGCAGTATTTT.

The chain joins TRBV7-6 to TRBJ2-7; 7 bases fit TRBD1. There are 15 residues in the CDR3. From germline, CDR1 is SGHVS and CDR2 FNYEAQ. The V and J ends lost 1 base and 3 bases, in that order; junction bases with no gene match: 6. CDR3 protein: CASSLEQGYRYEQYF. The CDR3, as DNA: TGTGCCAGCAGCTTAGAACAGGGGTATCGCTACGAGCAGTACTTC.

This clone was seen only a few times. The gene calls are TRBV4-2 and TRBJ1-6, with a weak D call TRBD1 (6 bases). This CDR3 contains 15 residues. Germline V gives CDR1 LGHNA, CDR2 YNFKEQ. Between the trimmed V and J ends, which lost 2 bases and 11 bases, there was a span of 16 bases. CDR3 region: CASSQTGLGDPPLHF. The DNA of the CDR3 is TGTGCCAGCAGCCAAACAGGGTTGGGCGATCCACCCCTCCACTTT.

The chain joins TRBV18 to TRBJ1-3; a weak D match, TRBD1 (5 bases). The CDR3 extends over 18 amino acids. Germline CDR1 reads KGHSH; CDR2 reads LQKENI. V was clipped by 3 bases and J by 0 bases, with 18 bases between them. CDR3 region: CASSPAGRNVLSGNTIYF. CDR3 in DNA: TGTGCCAGCTCACCGGCGGGACGGAACGTACTCTCTGGAAACACCATATATTTT.

This chain's CDR3 is CASSLSPGQYNEQFF. In nucleotides, the CDR3 is TGTGCCAGCAGCTTAAGCCCGGGACAGTACAATGAGCAGTTCTTC. The rearrangement uses TRBV11-2 and TRBJ2-1, with 7 bases matching TRBD1. Germline CDR1 reads SGHAT; CDR2 reads FQNNGV. After removal of 2 bases from V and 4 bases from J, the junction contained 5 bases not matched to a gene. The CDR3 covers 15 residues.